This T cell receptor beta chain was recovered during a study of CD4 T cells in relation to SARS-CoV-2 and coronaviruses. The study, taken as a whole, reports: Compared with monoreactive clones, crossreactive clones showed significantly weaker SARS-CoV-2 expansion. Crossreactivity was assessed only for spike protein, not other viral proteins.

Remarks on this clone: Its target is not known.

Method: immunoSEQ multiplex PCR; TCRdb's copy keeps in-frame clones and lacks some. There are 18,000 or so clones in the sample; about 68% occur only once, and roughly 31% lies in the top ten. The unexposed donors gave CD4+ T cells in about 2011-2018, prior to COVID-19. Isolation of CD4+ T cells took place after about eleven days in culture. Cells permitting, SARS-CoV-2 S/N and four cold-coronavirus spikes were tested on unexposed-donor CD4+ T cells. Each well had about 2.2 million PBMCs in about 5% human AB serum with IL-2. Germline V CDR1 and CDR2: SGHDN, FVKESK. V lost 3 bases, J lost 4 bases, and 7 bases stayed unmatched. The CDR3 covers 15 residues.

The V and J genes are TRBV14 and TRBJ2-5; 8 bases map to TRBD2. Sequencing used CD4+ T cells from PBMCs, cultured in vitro. The source of this sequence is a human donor in good health. CDR3 coding DNA: TGTGCCAGCAGCCAGACGGGACTAGTGTTAGAGACCCAGTACTTC. Amino acids: CASSQTGLVLETQYF.